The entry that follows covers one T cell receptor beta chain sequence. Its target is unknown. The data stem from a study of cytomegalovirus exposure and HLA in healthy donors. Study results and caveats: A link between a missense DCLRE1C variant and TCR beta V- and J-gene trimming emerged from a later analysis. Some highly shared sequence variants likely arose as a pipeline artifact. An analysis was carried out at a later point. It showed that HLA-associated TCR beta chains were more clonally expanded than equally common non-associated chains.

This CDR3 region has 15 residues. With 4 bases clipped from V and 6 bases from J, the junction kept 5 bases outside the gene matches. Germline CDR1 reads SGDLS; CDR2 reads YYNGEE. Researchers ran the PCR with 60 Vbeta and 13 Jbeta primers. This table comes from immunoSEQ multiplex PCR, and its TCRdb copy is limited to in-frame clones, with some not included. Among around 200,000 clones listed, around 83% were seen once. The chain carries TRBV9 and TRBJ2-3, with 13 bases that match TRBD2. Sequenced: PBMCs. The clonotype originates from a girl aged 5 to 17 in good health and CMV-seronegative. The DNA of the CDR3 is TGTGCCAGCAGCATGACTAGCGGGGGGACTGATACGCAGTATTTT. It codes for CASSMTSGGTDTQYF. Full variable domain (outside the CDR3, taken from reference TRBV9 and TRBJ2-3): DSGVTQTPKHLITATGQRVTLRCSPRSGDLSVYWYQQSLDQGLQFLIQYYNGEERAKGNILERFSAQQFPDLHSELNLSSLELGDSALYFCASSMTSGGTDTQYFGPGTRLTVL.